This T cell receptor (beta chain) was retrieved from a study of T cells in Graves' hyperthyroidism and ophthalmopathy. Turning to the study itself: At the time of initial diagnosis and before any treatment, peripheral blood was collected. Study-level points and caveats: The model anticipated ophthalmopathy a median approximately 6.5 months pre-onset.

There are many counts of this clonotype. Its antigen is not known. Researchers amplified the TCR beta CDR3 regions from RNA transcripts. The TCR CDR3 was amplified in a first-round RT-PCR using the HTBI primer set. MiXCR, run by TCRdb on the multiplex PCR reads, gives a single entry per CDR3 protein. The table includes fewer than 650,000 distinct CDR3 sequences, around 15% detected once. For the diagnoses, clinical symptoms, serum thyroxine and TRAb, thyroid ultrasound and orbital computed tomography were used. Fresh peripheral blood, 7.5 to 10 ml, yielded the PBMCs. Germline CDR1 and CDR2: MDHEN and SYDVKM. This CDR3 contains 15 residues. J lost 5 bases, V lost 4 bases, and 6 bases had no gene match.

V gene TRBV28 combines with J gene TRBJ2-7; 12 bases line up with TRBD1. The clonotype originates from a woman aged 40 to 50 with Graves' ophthalmopathy. The specimen was blood. DNA for the CDR3: TGTGCCAGCAGTTCTCCCGGGACAGGGGGCCACGAGCAGTACTTC. It specifies CASSSPGTGGHEQYF.